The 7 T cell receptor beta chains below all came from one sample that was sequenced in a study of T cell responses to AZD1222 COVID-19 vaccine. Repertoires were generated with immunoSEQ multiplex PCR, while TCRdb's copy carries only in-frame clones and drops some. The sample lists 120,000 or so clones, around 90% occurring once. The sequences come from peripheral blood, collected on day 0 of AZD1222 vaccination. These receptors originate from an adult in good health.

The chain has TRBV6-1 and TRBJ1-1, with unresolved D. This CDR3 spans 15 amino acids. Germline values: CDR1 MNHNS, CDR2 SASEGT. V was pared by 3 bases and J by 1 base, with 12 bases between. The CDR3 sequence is CASSEGLPRNTEAFF. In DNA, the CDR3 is TGTGCCAGCAGTGAGGGTCTTCCCAGGAACACTGAAGCTTTCTTT.

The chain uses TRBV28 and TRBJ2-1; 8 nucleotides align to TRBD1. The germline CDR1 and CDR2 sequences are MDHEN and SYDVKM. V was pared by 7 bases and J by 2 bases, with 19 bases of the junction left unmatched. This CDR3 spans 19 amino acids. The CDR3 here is CASITIGAQGGNPYNEQFF. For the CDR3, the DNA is TGTGCCAGCATCACTATCGGGGCACAGGGGGGTAACCCCTACAATGAGCAGTTCTTC.

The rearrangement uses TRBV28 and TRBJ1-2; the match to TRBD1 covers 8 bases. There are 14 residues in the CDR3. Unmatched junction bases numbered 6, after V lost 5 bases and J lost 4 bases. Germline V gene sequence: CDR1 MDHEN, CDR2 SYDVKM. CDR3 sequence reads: CASSRTGNTYGYTF. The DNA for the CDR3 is TGTGCCAGCAGTCGGACAGGGAATACCTATGGCTACACCTTC.

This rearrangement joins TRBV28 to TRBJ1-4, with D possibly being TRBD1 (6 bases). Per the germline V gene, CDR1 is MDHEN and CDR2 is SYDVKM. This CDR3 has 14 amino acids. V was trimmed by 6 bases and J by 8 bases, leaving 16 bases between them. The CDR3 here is CASRAGGADEKLFF. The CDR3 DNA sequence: TGTGCCAGCAGAGCCGGGGGCGCCGACGAAAAACTGTTTTTT.

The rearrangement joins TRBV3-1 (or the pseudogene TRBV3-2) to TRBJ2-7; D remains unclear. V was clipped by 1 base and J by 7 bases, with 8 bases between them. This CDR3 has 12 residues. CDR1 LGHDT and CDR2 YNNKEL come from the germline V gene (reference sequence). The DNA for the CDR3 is TGTGCCAGCAGCCAAGCGTCGGGTGAGCAGTACTTC. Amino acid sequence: CASSQASGEQYF.

The chain's CDR3 is CASTGSSYEQYF. DNA for the CDR3: TGTGCCAGCACCGGCAGCTCCTACGAGCAGTACTTC. The chain employs TRBV28 and TRBJ2-7; unclear D gene. The CDR3 is 12 amino acids. The V gene's germline CDR1 is MDHEN and CDR2 SYDVKM. The V end was cut by 7 bases, the J end by 0 bases, with 7 bases between.

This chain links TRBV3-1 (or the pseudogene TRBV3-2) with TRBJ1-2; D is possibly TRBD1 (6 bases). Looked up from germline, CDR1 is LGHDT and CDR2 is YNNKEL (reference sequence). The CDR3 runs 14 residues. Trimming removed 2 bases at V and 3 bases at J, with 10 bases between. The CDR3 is CASSQPQGDYGYTF. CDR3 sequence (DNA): TGTGCCAGCAGCCAACCACAGGGAGACTATGGCTACACCTTC.